The present TCR beta chain was sequenced within a study of CD8 T cells in ankylosing spondylitis. V was pared by 5 bases and J by 8 bases, with 11 bases of the junction left unmatched. CDR1 MDHEN and CDR2 SYDVKM come from the germline V gene. CDR3 length equals 16 residues. Researchers built TCR beta libraries using quantitative 5'-RACE with molecular barcodes. TCRdb called the 5' RACE reads again in MiXCR, with one record for every CDR3 protein. The table includes approximately 500,000 distinct CDR3 sequences, approximately 11% detected once. Study observations and caveats: Clones linked with disease were CD8+ and fairly uncommon in the peripheral blood. Roughly eight highly homologous variants made up a TCR beta motif that seemed to typify ankylosing spondylitis blood. In reactive arthritis synovial fluid and blood, some motif variants had been reported before. The study looked at matched synovial fluid samples from ankylosing spondylitis patients. Disease-linked clones were reported to be significantly enriched there.

As regards this clonotype: Its antigen is not identified.

Source material: blood, either unsorted or a sorted T cell fraction (not recorded which). J is TRBJ2-4 and V is TRBV28, with TRBD1 identical over 11 bases. The clonotype originates from a male donor with ankylosing spondylitis. The CDR3 loop is CASSEWTGGREDIQYF. CDR3 in DNA: TGTGCCAGCAGTGAGTGGACAGGGGGCCGGGAAGACATTCAGTACTTC.